This T cell receptor beta chain is drawn from a study of blood T cell repertoires in COVID-19. Seattle participants joined during active infection and were tracked over time. Original analysis: It was from reference gene primer amplification that nucleated cell counts were estimated. Assay used: immunoSEQ multiplex PCR; TCRdb lists only in-frame clones, some missing. V and J calls and clone size are as listed in that table; D and trimming were resolved from the DNA. Among roughly 150,000 clones listed, around 82% were seen once. The CDR3 sequence is 13 residues long. Germline CDR1 and CDR2: KGHSH and LQKENI. The germline V and J ends were trimmed by 2 bases and 5 bases, with 7 bases remaining between them.

The chain links TRBV18 to TRBJ1-5; TRBD1 might be the D (5 bases). This clonotype was sampled from a man older than 75 with COVID-19, enrolled during active disease. Sequenced sample: peripheral blood. The CDR3 DNA reads TGTGCCAGCTCACCAAGCAGGGATCAGCCCCAGCATTTT. It translates to CASSPSRDQPQHF.